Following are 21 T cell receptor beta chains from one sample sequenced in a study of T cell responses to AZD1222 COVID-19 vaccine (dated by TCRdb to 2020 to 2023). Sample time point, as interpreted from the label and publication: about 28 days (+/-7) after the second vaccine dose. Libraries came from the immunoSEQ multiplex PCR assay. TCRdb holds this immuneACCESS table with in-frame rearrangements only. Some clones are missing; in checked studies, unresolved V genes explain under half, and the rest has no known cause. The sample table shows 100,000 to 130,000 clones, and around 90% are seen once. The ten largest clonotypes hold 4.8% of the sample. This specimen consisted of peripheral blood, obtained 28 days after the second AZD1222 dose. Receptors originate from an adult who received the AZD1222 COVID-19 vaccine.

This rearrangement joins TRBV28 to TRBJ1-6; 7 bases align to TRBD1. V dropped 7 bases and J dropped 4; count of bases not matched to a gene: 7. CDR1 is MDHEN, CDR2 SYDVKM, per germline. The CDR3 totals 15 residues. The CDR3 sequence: CASTEGQLYNSPLHF. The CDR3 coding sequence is TGTGCCAGCACCGAGGGACAGCTTTATAATTCACCCCTCCACTTT.

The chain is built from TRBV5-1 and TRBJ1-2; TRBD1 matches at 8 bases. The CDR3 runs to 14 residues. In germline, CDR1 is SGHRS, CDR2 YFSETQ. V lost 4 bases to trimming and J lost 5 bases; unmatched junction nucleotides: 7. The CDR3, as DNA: TGCGCCAGCAGCATCCGACAGGGGTCATATGGCTACACCTTC. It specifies CASSIRQGSYGYTF.

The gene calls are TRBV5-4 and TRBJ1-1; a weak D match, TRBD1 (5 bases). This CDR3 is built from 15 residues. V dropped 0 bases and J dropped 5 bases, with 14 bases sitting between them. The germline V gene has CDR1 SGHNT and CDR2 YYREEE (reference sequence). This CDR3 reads CASSLAGREATEAFF. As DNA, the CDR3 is TGTGCCAGCAGCTTGGCGGGCAGGGAAGCGACTGAAGCTTTCTTT.

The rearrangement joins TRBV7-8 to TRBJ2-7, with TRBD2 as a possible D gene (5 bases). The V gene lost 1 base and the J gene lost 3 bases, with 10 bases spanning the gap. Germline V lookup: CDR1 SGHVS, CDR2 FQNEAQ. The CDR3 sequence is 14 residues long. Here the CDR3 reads CASSLGGVGYEQYF. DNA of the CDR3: TGTGCCAGCAGCTTAGGGGGAGTAGGCTACGAGCAGTACTTC.

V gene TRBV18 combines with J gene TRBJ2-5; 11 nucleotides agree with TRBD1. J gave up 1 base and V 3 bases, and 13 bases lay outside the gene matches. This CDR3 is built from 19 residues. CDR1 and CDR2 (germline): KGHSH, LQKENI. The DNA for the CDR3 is TGTGCCAGCTCACCCAATTCGGCCGCCGGGACAGGGGGCCAAGAGACCCAGTACTTC. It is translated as CASSPNSAAGTGGQETQYF.

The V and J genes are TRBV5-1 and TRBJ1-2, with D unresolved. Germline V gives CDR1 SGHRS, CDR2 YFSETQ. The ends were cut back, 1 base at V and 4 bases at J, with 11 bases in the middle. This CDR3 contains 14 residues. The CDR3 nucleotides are TGCGCCAGCAGCTTGTCTGAGTTCTTCTATGGCTACACCTTC. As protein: CASSLSEFFYGYTF.

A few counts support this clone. The CDR3 DNA reads TGTGCCAGCAGTTCCCGACAGGTATCTGGCTACACCTTC. It encodes CASSSRQVSGYTF. The chain joins TRBV12-3 or TRBV12-4 to TRBJ1-2; possible D gene TRBD1, 6 bases. V was pared by 4 bases and J by 7 bases, with 13 bases between. The CDR3 is 13 amino acids.

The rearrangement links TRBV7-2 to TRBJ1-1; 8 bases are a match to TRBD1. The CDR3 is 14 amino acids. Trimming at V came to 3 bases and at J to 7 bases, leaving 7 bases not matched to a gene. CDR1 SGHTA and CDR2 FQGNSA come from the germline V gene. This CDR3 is CASSLTLTGGEAFF. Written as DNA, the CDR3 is TGTGCCAGCAGCTTGACCCTTACAGGGGGTGAAGCTTTCTTT.

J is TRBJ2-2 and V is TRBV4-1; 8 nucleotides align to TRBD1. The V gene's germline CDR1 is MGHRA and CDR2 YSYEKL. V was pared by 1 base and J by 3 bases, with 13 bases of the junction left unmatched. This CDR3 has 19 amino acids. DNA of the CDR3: TGCGCCAGCAGCCAAGTGTACTTAGTCAGGGGGCGCGACACCGGGGAGCTGTTTTTT. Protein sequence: CASSQVYLVRGRDTGELFF.

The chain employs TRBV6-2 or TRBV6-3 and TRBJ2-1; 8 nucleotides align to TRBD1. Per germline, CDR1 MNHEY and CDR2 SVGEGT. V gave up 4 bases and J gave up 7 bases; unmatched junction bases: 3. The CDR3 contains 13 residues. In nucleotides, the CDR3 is TGTGCCAGCAGTTGGGACAGGCGGAATGAGCAGTTCTTC. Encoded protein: CASSWDRRNEQFF.

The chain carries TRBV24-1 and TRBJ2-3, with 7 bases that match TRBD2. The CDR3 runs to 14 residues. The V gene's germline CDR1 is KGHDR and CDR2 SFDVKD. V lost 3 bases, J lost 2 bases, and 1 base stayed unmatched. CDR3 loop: CATSDSGITDTQYF. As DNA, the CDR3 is TGTGCCACCAGTGATAGCGGGATCACAGATACGCAGTATTTT.

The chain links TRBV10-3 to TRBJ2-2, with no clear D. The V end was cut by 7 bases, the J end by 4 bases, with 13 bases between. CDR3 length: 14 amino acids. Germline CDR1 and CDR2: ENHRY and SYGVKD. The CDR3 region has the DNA TGTGCCATCAAAGGGTCGAAGGCCACCGGGGAGCTGTTTTTT. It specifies CAIKGSKATGELFF.

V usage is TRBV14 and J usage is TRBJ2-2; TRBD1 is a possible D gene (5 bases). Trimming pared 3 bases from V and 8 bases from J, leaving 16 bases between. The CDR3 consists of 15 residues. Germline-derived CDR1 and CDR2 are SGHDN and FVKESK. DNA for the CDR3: TGTGCCAGCAGCCAGATGACAGTCTCACCGGGGGAGCTGTTTTTT. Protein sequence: CASSQMTVSPGELFF.

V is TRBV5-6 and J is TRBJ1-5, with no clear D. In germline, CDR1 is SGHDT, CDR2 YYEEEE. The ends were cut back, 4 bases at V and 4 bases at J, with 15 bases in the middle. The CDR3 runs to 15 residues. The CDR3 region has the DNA TGTGCCAGCAGCCCCGAAGAAGAACCAAATCAGCCCCAGCATTTT. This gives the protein CASSPEEEPNQPQHF.

CDR3 bases: TGTGCCAGCAGCTCTACAGGTCTTGGGGCCAAAAACATTCAGTACTTC. Translating gives CASSSTGLGAKNIQYF. The V gene is TRBV7-9, the J gene TRBJ2-4; possible D gene TRBD1, 5 bases. V was pared by 4 bases and J by 1 base, with 14 bases between. CDR3 length: 16 residues. Germline assignment: CDR1 SEHNR and CDR2 FQNEAQ (reference sequence).

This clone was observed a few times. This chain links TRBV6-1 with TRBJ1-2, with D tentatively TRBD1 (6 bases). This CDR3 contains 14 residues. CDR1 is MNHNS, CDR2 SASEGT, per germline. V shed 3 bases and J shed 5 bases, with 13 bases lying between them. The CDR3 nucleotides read TGTGCCAGCAGTGATCGTGGGGGGGCGTATGGCTACACCTTC. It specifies CASSDRGGAYGYTF.

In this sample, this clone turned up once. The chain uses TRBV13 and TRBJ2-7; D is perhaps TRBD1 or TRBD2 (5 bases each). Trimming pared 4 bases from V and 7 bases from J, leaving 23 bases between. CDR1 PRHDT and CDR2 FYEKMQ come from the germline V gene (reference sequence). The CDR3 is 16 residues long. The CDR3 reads CASSSVRNNRRMEQYF. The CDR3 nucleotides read TGTGCCAGCAGCTCCGTGCGTAATAACAGGAGGATGGAGCAGTACTTC.

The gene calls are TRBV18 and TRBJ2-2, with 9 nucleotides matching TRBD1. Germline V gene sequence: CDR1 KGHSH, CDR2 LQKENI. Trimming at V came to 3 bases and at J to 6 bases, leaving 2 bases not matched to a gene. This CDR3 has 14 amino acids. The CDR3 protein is CASSPGQGAGELFF. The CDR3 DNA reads TGTGCCAGCTCACCGGGACAGGGTGCCGGGGAGCTGTTTTTT.

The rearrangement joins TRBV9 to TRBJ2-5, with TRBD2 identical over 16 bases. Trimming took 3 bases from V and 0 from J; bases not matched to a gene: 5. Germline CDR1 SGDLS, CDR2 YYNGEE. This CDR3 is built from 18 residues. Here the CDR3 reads CASSGGTSGGEYQETQYF. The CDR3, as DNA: TGTGCCAGCAGCGGCGGGACTAGCGGGGGGGAGTACCAAGAGACCCAGTACTTC.

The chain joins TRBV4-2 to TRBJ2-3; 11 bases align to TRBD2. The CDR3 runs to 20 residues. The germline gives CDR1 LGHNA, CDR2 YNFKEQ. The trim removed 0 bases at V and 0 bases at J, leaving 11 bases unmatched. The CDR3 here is CASSQDRASGGISSTDTQYF. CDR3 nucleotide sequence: TGTGCCAGCAGCCAAGATAGGGCTAGCGGGGGGATATCTAGCACAGATACGCAGTATTTT.

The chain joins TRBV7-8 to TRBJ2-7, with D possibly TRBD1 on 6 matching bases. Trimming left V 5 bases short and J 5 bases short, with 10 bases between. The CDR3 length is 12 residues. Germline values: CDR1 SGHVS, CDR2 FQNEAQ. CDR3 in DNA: TGTGCCAGCAGCCCGCGGACAGACGAGCAGTACTTC. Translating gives CASSPRTDEQYF.